A single sample is the source of the 22 T cell receptor beta chains below, sequenced in a study of molecular identifiers for immune sequencing clone quantification. TCRdb itself ran the PCR reads through MiXCR, one entry per CDR3 protein. The sample contains over 550,000 distinct CDR3 sequences, roughly 27% of which appear only once. The sample comprised naive CD8+ T cells from blood, with Jurkat cell RNA spiked in. As for subset: FACS-sorted CD8+CD4-CCR7+CD45RA+ naive T cells. All receptors come from a human donor in good health. Some libraries in this study had Jurkat cell RNA spiked in.

This chain joins TRBV19 and TRBJ2-3, with 7 bases that match TRBD1. The J call may not be correct, given that the DNA end is closer to TRBJ1-5. This CDR3 region has 16 residues. The germline V gene encodes CDR1 LNHDA and CDR2 SQIVND (reference sequence). For the CDR3, the DNA is TGTGCCAGTAGTCTACTAGGGGGCTTTAGCACAGATACGCAGCATTTT. Translation gives CASSLLGGFSTDTQHF.

The table lists this clonotype with many counts. J is TRBJ2-3 and V is TRBV3-1; TRBD2 might be the D (5 bases). V was trimmed by 0 bases and J by 2 bases, leaving 6 bases between them. CDR3 length: 14 amino acids. CDR1 and CDR2 (germline): LGHDT, YNNKEL (reference sequence). This chain's CDR3 is CASSQEGATDTQYF. The DNA of the CDR3 is TGTGCCAGCAGCCAAGAGGGAGCCACAGATACGCAGTATTTT.

The V call is TRBV6-2 or TRBV6-3, the J call TRBJ2-7, with 8 bases aligning to TRBD1. Germline V gives CDR1 MNHEY, CDR2 SVGEGT. The V and J ends lost 2 bases and 1 base, in that order; junction bases with no gene match: 4. The CDR3 extends over 15 amino acids. CDR3 loop: CASSYEGQASYEQYF. The CDR3 DNA reads as TGTGCCAGCAGTTACGAGGGACAGGCATCCTACGAGCAGTACTTC.

This clonotype was seen a handful of times. The rearrangement joins TRBV7-9 to TRBJ2-3, with a weak D call TRBD2 (6 bases). CDR1 is SEHNR and CDR2 is FQNEAQ in the germline V gene (reference sequence). Trimming shortened V by 5 bases and J by 4 bases, and 16 bases separated the two germline ends. The CDR3 length is 15 residues. As DNA, the CDR3 is TGTGCCAGCAGCCTCCGGGGGTTGTCTCCAGATACGCAGTATTTT. As protein: CASSLRGLSPDTQYF.

In this sample, this clonotype turned up many times. The chain employs TRBV25-1 and TRBJ2-1; a weak D match, TRBD2 (7 bases). Germline assignment: CDR1 MGHDK and CDR2 SYGVNS. Trimming cost V 3 bases and J 11 bases, with 14 bases left between them. The CDR3 contains 13 residues. The CDR3 loop is CASSEGGGGKQFF. In DNA, the CDR3 is TGTGCCAGCAGTGAGGGGGGGGGCGGGAAGCAGTTCTTC.

This clonotype was detected many times. The rearrangement joins TRBV28 to TRBJ2-2, with D possibly being TRBD2 (5 bases). CDR1 MDHEN and CDR2 SYDVKM come from the germline V gene. This CDR3 has 14 amino acids. The ends were cut back, 5 bases at V and 6 bases at J, with 13 bases in the middle. Written as DNA, the CDR3 is TGTGCCAGCAGTCCCCTATCCGGGGCCGGGGAGCTGTTTTTT. This translates into CASSPLSGAGELFF.

Details on this clonotype: Given a much more abundant clone one base away, this may be a read error. V is TRBV7-2 and J is TRBJ2-5; unclear D gene. The ends were cut back, 5 bases at V and 6 bases at J, with 10 bases in the middle. Looked up from germline, CDR1 is SGHTA and CDR2 is FQGNSA. The CDR3 is 12 residues long. CDR3 DNA: TGTGCCAGCAGCACGGAGCGAAAGACCCAGTACTTC. Its translation: CASSTERKTQYF. Full variable domain (remainder filled in from reference TRBV7-2 and TRBJ2-5): GAGVSQSPSNKVTEKGKDVELRCDPISGHTALYWYRQSLGQGLEFLIYFQGNSAPDKSGLPSDRFSAERTGGSVSTLTIQRTQQEDSAVYLCASSTERKTQYFGPGTRLLVL.

As concerns this clonotype: At one end, the junction sequence differs from germline, possibly due to a read error. The chain links TRBV10-3 to TRBJ1-5; D is unresolved. The CDR3 has 14 amino acids. In germline, CDR1 is ENHRY, CDR2 SYGVKD. This chain's CDR3 is CAIGDRQSNQPQHF. CDR3 sequence (DNA): TGTGCCATCGGTGATCGGCAGAGCAATCAGCCCCAGCATTTT.

This clonotype was seen just once. At one end the junction does not follow the germline gene, possibly because of a read error. The V gene is TRBV7-6, the J gene TRBJ2-5; 8 bases agree with TRBD1. The germline CDR1 and CDR2 sequences are SGHVS and FNYEAQ. The CDR3 extends over 15 amino acids. CDR3 protein: CASSPGGVLGEAQYF. The DNA for the CDR3 is TGTGCCAGCAGCCCAGGGGGCGTTTTGGGAGAGGCCCAGTACTTC. The full variable domain, completed using reference TRBV7-6 and TRBJ2-5, is GAGVSQSPRYKVTKRGQDVALRCDPISGHVSLYWYRQALGQGPEFLTYFNYEAQQDKSGLPNDRFSAERPEGSISTLTIQRTEQRDSAMYRCASSPGGVLGEAQYFGPGTRLLVL.

This sequence joins TRBV6-5 and TRBJ2-5, with D possibly being TRBD2 (5 bases). Trimming took 5 bases from V and 2 from J, leaving 18 bases between them. This CDR3 region has 16 residues. The germline gives CDR1 MNHEY, CDR2 SVGAGI. CDR3 nucleotides: TGTGCCAGCAGTGCCCTTACTAGTAGTCGGCAAGAGACCCAGTACTTC. Translating it yields CASSALTSSRQETQYF.

The chain joins TRBV5-3 to TRBJ2-1; 12 bases fit TRBD2. TRBV5-3 is recorded as an ORF, its role being uncertain. This CDR3 contains 16 residues. The trim removed 9 bases at V and 4 bases at J, leaving 11 bases unmatched. In nucleotides, the CDR3 is TGTGCCAACCGCCGGGAAACTAGCGGGGGGTACAATGAGCAGTTCTTC. This encodes CANRRETSGGYNEQFF.

This clonotype has more than one count but fewer than ten. The chain joins TRBV20-1 to TRBJ2-7; D is undetermined. V lost 5 bases and J lost 2, with 10 bases in between. This CDR3 is built from 12 residues. Germline V CDR1 and CDR2: DFQATT, SNEGSKA (reference sequence). The CDR3 coding sequence is TGCAGTGCTGCCCCGGGCCCCTACGAGCAGTACTTC. It translates to CSAAPGPYEQYF.

Remarks on this clonotype: A read error may explain this, as a much larger clone is one base away. The rearrangement uses TRBV20-1 and TRBJ2-3, with D unresolved. This CDR3 is built from 13 residues. Germline-derived CDR1 and CDR2 are DFQATT and SNEGSKA (reference sequence). The CDR3 coding sequence is TGCGGTGCTAGTAGTAGAAACACAGATACGCAGTATTTT. Protein: CGASSRNTDTQYF.

The rearrangement uses TRBV4-1 and TRBJ1-6; no definite D call. CDR1 is MGHRA and CDR2 is YSYEKL in the germline V gene. The CDR3 contains 17 residues. The V gene lost 3 bases and the J gene lost 1 base, with 13 bases spanning the gap. Here the CDR3 reads CASSQTVSRSYNSPLHF. DNA for the CDR3: TGCGCCAGCAGCCAGACTGTCAGTCGGTCCTATAATTCACCCCTCCACTTT.

This clonotype has a count of ten or more. The rearrangement links TRBV4-3 to TRBJ1-4; possibly TRBD1 for D (5 bases). Trimming removed 2 bases at V and 4 bases at J, with 17 bases between. CDR1 LGHNA and CDR2 YSLEER come from the germline V gene. The CDR3 runs 17 residues. CDR3 region: CASSQKRQGRFNEKLFF. For the CDR3, the DNA is TGCGCCAGCAGCCAAAAAAGGCAGGGACGGTTTAATGAAAAACTGTTTTTT.

The V and J genes are TRBV21-1 and TRBJ1-3. TRBV21-1 is assigned pseudogene status. This CDR3 comprises 16 residues. The CDR3 coding sequence is TGTGCCAGCAGCAATAGGACCGTCGACTCTGGAAACACCATATATTTT. Its translation: CASSNRTVDSGNTIYF.

About this clonotype: This may come from a read error, since a much larger clone is one base off. The V and J genes are TRBV19 and TRBJ2-2; D is perhaps TRBD1 (6 bases). Germline V CDR1 and CDR2: LNHDA, SQIVND (reference sequence). The CDR3 totals 11 residues. CDR3 DNA: TGTACCAGTACCCAGGGGCCGGAGCTGTTTTTT. This codes for CTSTQGPELFF.

This clonotype was counted many times. This chain connects TRBV24-1 to TRBJ2-3, with 10 bases matching TRBD2. From germline, CDR1 is KGHDR and CDR2 SFDVKD. V lost 3 bases and J lost 2; bases outside the gene matches: 4. CDR3 length: 16 amino acids. Here the CDR3 reads CATSDVGLAVTDTQYF. CDR3 bases: TGTGCCACCAGTGATGTAGGACTAGCGGTCACAGATACGCAGTATTTT.

Concerning this clonotype itself: A much larger clone differs by one base, so this may be a read error. J is TRBJ1-1 and V is TRBV12-3 or TRBV12-4; D remains unclear. The CDR3 spans 12 residues. CDR3 residues: CASVPPGTDAFF. DNA of the CDR3: TGTGCCAGCGTCCCCCCGGGTACTGACGCTTTCTTT.

In this sample, this clonotype turned up many times. V is TRBV28 and J is TRBJ2-4; 11 bases are a match to TRBD2. The CDR3 totals 19 residues. Germline values: CDR1 MDHEN, CDR2 SYDVKM. V trimming: 3 bases; J trimming: 1 base; junction bases outside the gene matches: 11. The CDR3 protein is CASSFPGLAGGRAKNIQYF. Here the CDR3 DNA reads TGTGCCAGCAGTTTCCCTGGTCTAGCGGGAGGTCGGGCCAAAAACATTCAGTACTTC. Full variable domain (outside the CDR3, taken from reference TRBV28 and TRBJ2-4): DVKVTQSSRYLVKRTGEKVFLECVQDMDHENMFWYRQDPGLGLRLIYFSYDVKMKEKGDIPEGYSVSREKKERFSLILESASTNQTSMYLCASSFPGLAGGRAKNIQYFGAGTRLSVL.

This clonotype came up many times. The chain has TRBV28 and TRBJ1-5; D ambiguous. Between the trimmed V and J ends, which lost 6 bases and 3 bases, there was a span of 12 bases. The germline gives CDR1 MDHEN, CDR2 SYDVKM. This CDR3 has 14 residues. Written as DNA, the CDR3 is TGTGCCAGCAGACTCACCCGACCCAATCAGCCCCAGCATTTT. Encoded protein: CASRLTRPNQPQHF.

The gene calls are TRBV3-1 and TRBJ2-2; no clear D. The germline gives CDR1 LGHDT, CDR2 YNNKEL (reference sequence). The CDR3 contains 16 residues. Trimming pared 4 bases from V and 1 base from J, leaving 13 bases between. The CDR3 DNA is TGTGCCAGCAGCCCGGTTTCGTGGGGGAACACCGGGGAGCTGTTTTTT. Its protein product is CASSPVSWGNTGELFF.